These 5 T cell receptor beta chains share one sample of origin, sequenced in a study of cytomegalovirus exposure and HLA in healthy donors. Here immunoSEQ multiplex PCR was the method, and the copy in TCRdb shows in-frame clones only, minus some. The sample gives 55,000 to 70,000 clones, about 94% of which show up once; under 2.5% is in the top ten. The sequenced sample consisted of PBMCs. These TCRs come from a man younger than 30 in good health and CMV-seronegative.

The V and J genes are TRBV5-1 and TRBJ1-1; 8 positions agree with TRBD1. The germline CDR1 and CDR2 sequences are SGHRS and YFSETQ. This CDR3 is 19 amino acids long. V lost 2 bases and J lost 0; bases outside the gene matches: 15. This chain's CDR3 is CASSFRQGASLSMNTEAFF. CDR3 coding DNA: TGCGCCAGCAGCTTTCGTCAGGGGGCGTCATTAAGCATGAACACTGAAGCTTTCTTT.

The chain couples TRBV7-9 to TRBJ2-1; D not resolved. Trimming pared 2 bases from V and 8 bases from J, leaving 10 bases between. Germline V gives CDR1 SEHNR, CDR2 FQNEAQ (reference sequence). The CDR3 is 13 amino acids. CDR3 in amino acids: CASSLFFSDEQFF. The CDR3 coding sequence is TGTGCCAGCAGCTTATTCTTTTCGGATGAGCAGTTCTTC.

The table lists this clone with a few counts. The genes are TRBV6-1 and TRBJ1-5, with D maybe TRBD1 (5 bases). CDR3 length: 16 residues. CDR1 is MNHNS and CDR2 is SASEGT in the germline V gene. Trimming removed 3 bases from V and 6 bases from J, with 18 bases in between. The DNA of the CDR3 is TGTGCCAGCAGTGATTTCGACAGTTCCTGGAGTCAGCCCCAGCATTTT. Amino acid sequence: CASSDFDSSWSQPQHF.

The chain uses TRBV4-3 and TRBJ2-1, with 7 bases that match TRBD2. Germline assignment: CDR1 LGHNA and CDR2 YSLEER. Trimming at V came to 3 bases and at J to 0 bases, leaving 8 bases not matched to a gene. This CDR3 has 17 amino acids. This chain's CDR3 is CASSHPLAAPSYNEQFF. The CDR3 DNA sequence: TGCGCCAGCAGCCATCCTCTAGCGGCCCCCTCCTACAATGAGCAGTTCTTC.

V is TRBV11-3 and J is TRBJ2-1; 7 nucleotides match TRBD1. J lost 13 bases, V lost 5 bases, and 8 bases had no gene match. Germline V gene data show CDR1 as SGHNT and CDR2 as YENEEA. This CDR3 is built from 12 residues. The CDR3 sequence is CASSPDREPQFF. DNA of the CDR3: TGTGCCAGCAGCCCCGACAGGGAACCCCAGTTCTTC.